The entry below gives a single TCR beta chain sequence along with its context. The CDR3 runs to 13 residues. Trimming shortened V by 0 bases and J by 8 bases, and 11 bases separated the two germline ends. From germline, CDR1 is SGHRS and CDR2 YFSETQ. The data derive from a study of blood T cell repertoires in COVID-19. Overall study: Specimens from acute and convalescent COVID-19 originated in the United States, Italy and Spain. PBMCs, B-cell-depleted T cells, or T cells provided the cDNA or gDNA that made up the material.

In the original workflow: Reference gene primer amplification gave estimated nucleated cell counts. Some clones are missing from TCRdb's copy, which holds only in-frame ones; the method was immunoSEQ multiplex PCR. V and J calls and clone size are as listed in that table; D and trimming were resolved from the DNA. The table shows roughly 300,000 clones, with approximately 91% occurring only once. The J gene is TRBJ1-2, the V gene TRBV5-1; the D gene is possibly TRBD1 (5 bases). This TCR derives from a man younger than 35 with active or convalescent COVID-19. Sequenced: peripheral blood. The CDR3 protein is CASSLVGGEGYTF. In nucleotides, the CDR3 is TGCGCCAGCAGCTTGGTTGGAGGGGAAGGCTACACCTTC.